Listed here are 3 T cell receptor beta chains from one sample, sequenced in a study of blood T cell repertoires in COVID-19. TCRdb's table, derived via immunoSEQ multiplex PCR, lists solely in-frame clones and lacks some. The sample holds 220,000 or so clones, 80% to 85% seen once. The material sequenced was peripheral blood. The receptors derive from a woman aged 60-70 years with acute or convalescent COVID-19.

The chain is built from TRBV4-2 and TRBJ1-1, with 8 nucleotides matching TRBD1. V shed 1 base, J shed 5 bases, and the junction held 6 bases outside the gene matches. CDR1 LGHNA and CDR2 YNFKEQ come from the germline V gene. The CDR3 consists of 15 residues. The CDR3 sequence: CASSQADRGWTEAFF. The CDR3 DNA reads TGTGCCAGCAGCCAAGCTGACAGGGGTTGGACTGAAGCTTTCTTT.

The J gene is TRBJ2-5, the V gene TRBV10-1, with 9 bases matching TRBD2. V lost 7 bases to trimming and J lost 2 bases; unmatched junction nucleotides: 8. The CDR3 totals 15 residues. In germline, CDR1 is WNHNN, CDR2 SYGVQD (reference sequence). The CDR3 sequence: CASTRRTSEQETQYF. The DNA for the CDR3 is TGCGCCAGCACCCGCAGGACTAGCGAGCAAGAGACCCAGTACTTC.

The chain uses TRBV6-5 and TRBJ1-3, with unresolved D. The germline V gene encodes CDR1 MNHEY and CDR2 SVGAGI. The germline V and J ends were trimmed by 2 bases and 0 bases, with 5 bases remaining between them. This CDR3 is built from 14 residues. CDR3 region: CASSYESSGNTIYF. CDR3 DNA sequence: TGTGCCAGCAGTTACGAGAGCTCTGGAAACACCATATATTTT.